The 27 T cell receptor beta chains presented below share a single source sample, sequenced in a study of sequential checkpoint blockade in melanoma. Documented treatment: randomized to nivolumab then ipilimumab (arm A) or the reverse (arm B). Profiled with immunoSEQ multiplex PCR; TCRdb holds only in-frame clones, not every one. Of 31,000 or so clones in the sample, 80% to 90% were seen once. Source: CD8+ T cells sorted from blood (inferred from file names), taken from a patient given nivolumab and ipilimumab in sequence. The receptors were gathered from a human donor with melanoma.

The V and J genes are TRBV2 and TRBJ1-3; the match to TRBD1 covers 8 bases. The V segment lost 6 bases and the J segment 5 bases; nucleotides outside the gene matches: 12. The CDR3 covers 16 residues. The germline gives CDR1 SNHLY, CDR2 FYNNEI. CDR3 protein: CASSQIRTGIRNTIYF. The DNA of the CDR3 is TGTGCCAGCAGCCAGATCCGGACAGGGATCAGAAACACCATATATTTT.

The CDR3: CASSLGTSGGMNTGELFF. The DNA of the CDR3 is TGTGCCAGCAGCCTGGGGACTAGCGGGGGGATGAACACCGGGGAGCTGTTTTTT. The chain recombines TRBV7-6 with TRBJ2-2; 15 nucleotides match TRBD2. Trimming cost V 5 bases and J 1 base; bases outside gene matches: 5. CDR1 and CDR2 from the germline V gene are SGHVS and FNYEAQ. CDR3 length: 18 amino acids.

This chain links TRBV5-5 with TRBJ2-3, with TRBD1 matching over 10 bases. The CDR3 has 16 residues. The germline gives CDR1 SGHKS, CDR2 YYEKEE (reference sequence). Unmatched junction bases numbered 9, after V lost 4 bases and J lost 4 bases. CDR3 in amino acids: CASSHAGTGAPDTQYF. Written as DNA, the CDR3 is TGTGCCAGCAGCCATGCCGGGACAGGGGCGCCAGATACGCAGTATTTT.

The chain carries TRBV7-2 and TRBJ2-7, with D possibly TRBD1 on 6 matching bases. The V and J ends lost 3 bases and 2 bases respectively, with 14 bases between them. The CDR3 covers 15 residues. The germline CDR1 and CDR2 sequences are SGHTA and FQGNSA. The CDR3 protein is CASSLSDRRAYEQYF. The CDR3 nucleotides read TGTGCCAGCAGCTTGTCCGACAGGCGCGCCTACGAGCAGTACTTC.

The chain couples TRBV27 to TRBJ2-3, with 11 bases lining up with TRBD2. Per the germline V gene, CDR1 is MNHEY and CDR2 is SMNVEV (reference sequence). The junction had 6 bases not matched to a gene; V was cut back by 1 base and J by 0 bases. CDR3 length: 18 residues. The chain's CDR3 is CASSLLASGGPSTDTQYF. CDR3 nucleotide sequence: TGTGCCAGCAGTTTATTGGCTAGCGGGGGGCCGAGCACAGATACGCAGTATTTT.

J is TRBJ1-1 and V is TRBV9, with D possibly matching TRBD1 (6 bases). CDR1 is SGDLS, CDR2 YYNGEE, per germline. CDR3 length: 15 amino acids. V lost 3 bases and J lost 4, with 16 bases in between. This CDR3 is CASSERGAGGTEAFF. CDR3 DNA: TGTGCCAGCAGCGAACGGGGGGCTGGGGGCACTGAAGCTTTCTTT.

The CDR3, as DNA: TGTGCCAGCTCACCACCAGGCGGGAGGGCCTACAATGAGCAGTTCTTC. Residues: CASSPPGGRAYNEQFF. The chain links TRBV18 to TRBJ2-1, with 9 bases lining up with TRBD2. The CDR3 contains 16 residues. J gave up 2 bases and V 0 bases, and 2 bases lay outside the gene matches. Looked up from germline, CDR1 is KGHSH and CDR2 is LQKENI.

The J gene is TRBJ2-3, the V gene TRBV4-3; 7 bases align to TRBD1. CDR3 size: 14 residues. Trimming at V came to 4 bases and at J to 4 bases, leaving 5 bases not matched to a gene. Germline V gene lookup returns CDR1 LGHNA and CDR2 YSLEER. The CDR3 region has the DNA TGCGCCAGCAGCCCAATGACAGGGTCAGATACGCAGTATTTT. Translation gives CASSPMTGSDTQYF.

This clone was recorded once. CDR3 residues: CASSLGGGTSGINEQFF. DNA for the CDR3: TGCGCCAGCAGTCTCGGAGGGGGGACTAGCGGGATTAATGAGCAGTTCTTC. J is TRBJ2-1 and V is TRBV23-1, with TRBD2 identical over 13 bases. TRBV23-1 is filed as an ORF, its function uncertain. The CDR3 is 17 amino acids. Germline trimming cut 4 bases from V and 7 bases from J; bases unmatched to any gene: 10.

There are a few counts of this clone. The chain has TRBV11-2 and TRBJ2-7; 7 bases are a match to TRBD1. This CDR3 has 14 amino acids. V lost 2 bases to trimming and J lost 1 base; unmatched junction nucleotides: 2. Germline-derived CDR1 and CDR2 are SGHAT and FQNNGV. This CDR3 reads CASSLPGQSYEQYF. The CDR3 nucleotides read TGTGCCAGCAGCTTACCGGGACAGTCCTACGAGCAGTACTTC.

The chain uses TRBV27 and TRBJ2-3; TRBD2 is a possible D gene (6 bases). The V end lost 7 bases, the J end lost 2 bases, and 16 bases lay between the germline ends. The germline CDR1 and CDR2 sequences are MNHEY and SMNVEV (reference sequence). This CDR3 is 15 amino acids long. The CDR3 reads CASIERALITDTQYF. The CDR3, as DNA: TGTGCCAGCATTGAGCGGGCACTAATCACAGATACGCAGTATTTT.

This chain links TRBV7-9 with TRBJ2-7, with D maybe TRBD2 (6 bases). Germline CDR1 reads SEHNR; CDR2 reads FQNEAQ (reference sequence). Trimming shortened V by 6 bases and J by 2 bases, and 11 bases separated the two germline ends. The CDR3 covers 13 residues. The chain's CDR3 is CASSTPGAYEQYF. The CDR3 DNA reads as TGTGCCAGCAGTACCCCGGGAGCCTACGAGCAGTACTTC.

The J gene is TRBJ2-1, the V gene TRBV5-4, with 7 bases that match TRBD2. The CDR3 spans 14 residues. J lost 2 bases, V lost 3 bases, and 2 bases had no gene match. Germline CDR1 is SGHNT and CDR2 is YYREEE (reference sequence). The CDR3 DNA sequence: TGTGCCAGCAGCTGGGGGGGGGCCTACAATGAGCAGTTCTTC. Amino acid sequence: CASSWGGAYNEQFF. Complete variable domain (other parts from reference TRBV5-4 and TRBJ2-1): ETGVTQSPTHLIKTRGQQVTLRCSSQSGHNTVSWYQQALGQGPQFIFQYYREEENGRGNFPPRFSGLQFPNYSSELNVNALELDDSALYLCASSWGGAYNEQFFGPGTRLTVL.

The V gene is TRBV2, the J gene TRBJ2-2; the match to TRBD2 covers 8 bases. The germline V gene encodes CDR1 SNHLY and CDR2 FYNNEI. Trimming took 6 bases from V and 2 from J; bases not matched to a gene: 8. This CDR3 region has 16 residues. The CDR3: CASSTPGGANTGELFF. The CDR3, as DNA: TGTGCCAGCAGCACACCGGGAGGGGCCAACACCGGGGAGCTGTTTTTT. The full variable domain, in which reference TRBV2 and TRBJ2-2 provide the parts outside the CDR3, is EPEVTQTPSHQVTQMGQEVILRCVPISNHLYFYWYRQILGQKVEFLVSFYNNEISEKSEIFDDQFSVERPDGSNFTLKIRSTKLEDSAMYFCASSTPGGANTGELFFGEGSRLTVL.

The chain carries TRBV4-1 and TRBJ2-3, with 7 bases matching TRBD1. The CDR3 length is 15 residues. Germline V gene data show CDR1 as MGHRA and CDR2 as YSYEKL. Trimming removed 5 bases from V and 0 bases from J; junction bases left unmatched: 5. The CDR3 loop reads CASSFRTGSTDTQYF. For the CDR3, the DNA is TGCGCCAGCAGCTTCAGGACAGGAAGCACAGATACGCAGTATTTT.

This chain connects TRBV7-9 to TRBJ1-2; D is perhaps TRBD1 (5 bases). Germline values: CDR1 SEHNR, CDR2 FQNEAQ (reference sequence). This CDR3 spans 17 amino acids. V lost 1 base and J lost 0, with 15 bases in between. The CDR3 region is CASSLGTAQGPNYGYTF. CDR3 sequence (DNA): TGTGCCAGCAGCTTAGGTACAGCTCAGGGCCCTAACTATGGCTACACCTTC. The full variable domain, in which reference TRBV7-9 and TRBJ1-2 provide the parts outside the CDR3, is DTGVSQNPRHKITKRGQNVTFRCDPISEHNRLYWYRQTLGQGPEFLTYFQNEAQLEKSRLLSDRFSAERPKGSFSTLEIQRTEQGDSAMYLCASSLGTAQGPNYGYTFGSGTRLTVV.

Points on this clone: At one end, the junction sequence differs from germline, possibly due to a read error. The genes are TRBV5-1 and TRBJ1-2; D is undetermined. The length of the CDR3 is 15 residues. Per the germline V gene, CDR1 is SGHRS and CDR2 is YFSETQ. CDR3 sequence reads: CASSSGRILNYGCTF. DNA of the CDR3: TGCGCCAGCAGCTCGGGGAGGATTTTAAACTATGGCTGCACCTTC. Using reference TRBV5-1 and TRBJ1-2 for the parts outside the CDR3, the full variable domain is KAGVTQTPRYLIKTRGQQVTLSCSPISGHRSVSWYQQTPGQGLQFLFEYFSETQRNKGNFPGRFSGRQFSNSRSEMNVSTLELGDSALYLCASSSGRILNYGCTFGSGTRLTVV.

This chain uses TRBV5-1 with TRBJ2-2, with a tentative D call TRBD2 (6 bases). This CDR3 has 15 residues. V gave up 3 bases and J gave up 4 bases, with 13 bases separating them. Germline V gene lookup returns CDR1 SGHRS and CDR2 YFSETQ. The CDR3 region is CASSSRDSRTGELFF. CDR3 DNA: TGCGCCAGCAGCTCCCGGGACTCCCGCACCGGGGAGCTGTTTTTT.

CDR3 sequence reads: CASSQAQGLAGAYNEQFF. CDR3 nucleotides: TGCGCCAGCAGCCAAGCACAGGGACTAGCGGGGGCATACAATGAGCAGTTCTTC. The chain is built from TRBV4-3 and TRBJ2-1; 14 bases match TRBD2. Germline CDR1 and CDR2: LGHNA and YSLEER. This CDR3 has 18 amino acids. The V gene end was trimmed by 1 base and the J gene end by 4 bases; junction bases not matched to a gene: 6.

This sequence joins TRBV5-6 and TRBJ2-7; 8 nucleotides agree with TRBD1. V was clipped by 3 bases and J by 2 bases; unmatched bases: 7. The CDR3 has 15 residues. Per the germline V gene, CDR1 is SGHDT and CDR2 is YYEEEE. The CDR3 DNA is TGTGCCAGCAGCTGGTGGGGACAGGAAGCCTACGAGCAGTACTTC. The encoded protein is CASSWWGQEAYEQYF.

V is TRBV6-1 and J is TRBJ2-7; D is possibly TRBD2 (6 bases). Germline CDR1 MNHNS, CDR2 SASEGT. CDR3 size: 15 residues. Trimming removed 2 bases from V and 2 bases from J, with 13 bases in between. This CDR3 reads CASSELEGPPYEQYF. For the CDR3, the DNA is TGTGCCAGCAGTGAATTGGAGGGGCCCCCCTACGAGCAGTACTTC.

V and J are TRBV5-1 and TRBJ2-5; no reliable D call. The CDR3 has 14 amino acids. V lost 1 base and J 2 bases, leaving 9 bases between the germline ends. Germline assignment: CDR1 SGHRS and CDR2 YFSETQ. The DNA for the CDR3 is TGCGCCAGCAGCTTGATGGGCCAGCAAGAGACCCAGTACTTC. Its protein product is CASSLMGQQETQYF.

V usage is TRBV28 and J usage is TRBJ2-1; 10 positions match TRBD2. Per germline, CDR1 MDHEN and CDR2 SYDVKM. This CDR3 spans 16 amino acids. Trimming took 1 base from V and 7 from J; bases not matched to a gene: 7. In DNA, the CDR3 is TGTGCCAGCAGTTTATTGCTTAGCGGGAGGAGGAATGAGCAGTTCTTC. It encodes CASSLLLSGRRNEQFF.

This chain connects TRBV2 to TRBJ2-7, with D possibly being TRBD1 (6 bases). The V end was cut by 6 bases, the J end by 1 base, with 7 bases between. The germline CDR1 and CDR2 sequences are SNHLY and FYNNEI. This CDR3 spans 12 amino acids. CDR3 nucleotides: TGTGCCAGCAGGGACAGTTCCTACGAGCAGTACTTC. The encoded protein is CASRDSSYEQYF.

The rearrangement uses TRBV30 and TRBJ1-3; 7 bases fit TRBD1. V lost 1 base to trimming and J lost 6 bases; unmatched junction nucleotides: 3. The CDR3 spans 13 residues. CDR1 GTSNPN and CDR2 SVGIG come from the germline V gene (reference sequence). DNA for the CDR3: TGTGCCTGGAGTGACGGGACAGTAAACACCATATATTTT. Protein product: CAWSDGTVNTIYF.

The chain links TRBV23-1 to TRBJ2-3, with 7 positions matching TRBD1. TRBV23-1 is flagged as an ORF with uncertain function. The CDR3 runs 15 residues. The V gene end was trimmed by 6 bases and the J gene end by 2 bases; junction bases not matched to a gene: 8. CDR3 sequence (DNA): TGCGCCAGCAGGCGAAATAGGGGGCCCACAGATACGCAGTATTTT. This codes for CASRRNRGPTDTQYF.

This rearrangement joins TRBV2 to TRBJ1-4; D unresolved. V lost 4 bases to trimming and J lost 13 bases, with 19 bases between them. The CDR3 has 14 amino acids. Looked up from germline, CDR1 is SNHLY and CDR2 is FYNNEI. The CDR3 reads CASSVRQMWARLFF. CDR3 in DNA: TGTGCCAGCAGTGTTCGGCAAATGTGGGCGCGACTGTTTTTT. The variable domain in full, completed from reference TRBV2 and TRBJ1-4, reads EPEVTQTPSHQVTQMGQEVILRCVPISNHLYFYWYRQILGQKVEFLVSFYNNEISEKSEIFDDQFSVERPDGSNFTLKIRSTKLEDSAMYFCASSVRQMWARLFFGSGTQLSVL.